A single sample gave rise to the 17 T cell receptor beta chains below, sequenced in a study of OX40 agonist ivuxolimab in advanced cancers. Clones were read by immunoSEQ multiplex PCR, and TCRdb kept only the in-frame ones, dropping some. The table lists 81,000 or so clones, about 90% of them singletons. The starting material was CD4+ or CD8+ T cells sorted from blood, obtained in a trial of the OX40 agonist ivuxolimab. These receptors came from an adult with an advanced solid tumor such as melanoma, head and neck, liver or kidney cancer.

The chain joins TRBV6-4 to TRBJ2-5; D tentatively reads TRBD1 or TRBD2 (5 bases each). CDR1 MRHNA and CDR2 SNTAGT come from the germline V gene. Trimming removed 2 bases at V and 4 bases at J, with 23 bases between. The CDR3 extends over 18 amino acids. The CDR3 is CASSDRKTGPPTSETQYF. The CDR3 bases are TGTGCCAGCAGTGACCGAAAGACGGGGCCTCCTACTTCAGAGACCCAGTACTTC.

The chain employs TRBV2 and TRBJ2-7; no reliable D call. CDR1 is SNHLY, CDR2 FYNNEI, per germline. Trimming left V 0 bases short and J 2 bases short, with 11 bases between. The CDR3 sequence is 15 residues long. The CDR3: CASSEALGGPYEQYF. The CDR3 region has the DNA TGTGCCAGCAGTGAAGCGCTCGGCGGACCCTACGAGCAGTACTTC.

V and J are TRBV28 and TRBJ1-6; D unclear. The CDR3 consists of 16 residues. CDR1 and CDR2 from the germline V gene are MDHEN and SYDVKM. Trimming removed 4 bases at V and 7 bases at J, with 17 bases between. The CDR3 sequence is CASSSMGLRVNSPLHF. In DNA, the CDR3 is TGTGCCAGCAGTTCCATGGGTCTAAGGGTCAATTCACCCCTCCACTTT. The full variable domain, rest sourced from reference TRBV28 and TRBJ1-6, is DVKVTQSSRYLVKRTGEKVFLECVQDMDHENMFWYRQDPGLGLRLIYFSYDVKMKEKGDIPEGYSVSREKKERFSLILESASTNQTSMYLCASSSMGLRVNSPLHFGNGTRLTVT.

The V and J genes are TRBV28 and TRBJ1-1; TRBD1 is a possible D gene (6 bases). CDR1 is MDHEN and CDR2 is SYDVKM in the germline V gene. Trimming pared 5 bases from V and 2 bases from J, leaving 12 bases between. This CDR3 is built from 14 residues. The CDR3 region has the DNA TGTGCCAGCAGTCCCTGGACAGAAAACACTGAAGCTTTCTTT. Encoded protein: CASSPWTENTEAFF.

This rearrangement joins TRBV11-2 to TRBJ2-1; the D gene is possibly TRBD2 (6 bases). CDR3 length: 15 residues. V lost 5 bases, J lost 8 bases, and 19 bases lay in between. Germline V gene data show CDR1 as SGHAT and CDR2 as FQNNGV. CDR3 sequence reads: CASSRTGTGRYEQFF. For the CDR3, the DNA is TGTGCCAGCAGCCGCACCGGGACTGGGCGCTATGAGCAGTTCTTC.

The V and J genes are TRBV18 and TRBJ1-5; 9 bases line up with TRBD1. J gave up 0 bases and V 2 bases, and 11 bases lay outside the gene matches. CDR3 length equals 19 residues. Per germline, CDR1 KGHSH and CDR2 LQKENI. The CDR3 nucleotides read TGTGCCAGCTCACCATCGAATGGGGACAGGGAAAATAGCAATCAGCCCCAGCATTTT. The encoded protein is CASSPSNGDRENSNQPQHF. Together with reference TRBV18 and TRBJ1-5, the CDR3 gives the full variable domain: NAGVMQNPRHLVRRRGQEARLRCSPMKGHSHVYWYRQLPEEGLKFMVYLQKENIIDESGMPKERFSAEFPKEGPSILRIQQVVRGDSAAYFCASSPSNGDRENSNQPQHFGDGTRLSIL.

CDR3 coding DNA: TGCAGCGTTGAGGCCGTGCGCACCGGGGAGCTGTTTTTT. Translation: CSVEAVRTGELFF. The J gene is TRBJ2-2, the V gene TRBV29-1; D gene uncertain. CDR3 length equals 13 residues. With 3 bases removed from V and 4 bases from J, the gap between germline ends came to 9 bases. Germline CDR1 is SQVTM and CDR2 is ANQGSEA.

The chain uses TRBV30 and TRBJ2-1; the D gene could be TRBD1 or TRBD2 (5 bases each). Trimming pared 5 bases from V and 7 bases from J, leaving 18 bases between. The CDR3 totals 14 residues. Per the germline V gene, CDR1 is GTSNPN and CDR2 is SVGIG (reference sequence). CDR3 protein: CAWDMGVIGNEQFF. DNA of the CDR3: TGTGCCTGGGATATGGGGGTGATTGGTAATGAGCAGTTCTTC.

The V call is TRBV6-5, the J call TRBJ1-3; a weak D match, TRBD1 (5 bases). Trimming removed 6 bases at V and 4 bases at J, with 13 bases between. The CDR3 extends over 14 amino acids. Germline assignment: CDR1 MNHEY and CDR2 SVGAGI. CDR3 bases: TGTGCCAGCAGCACAGGAGCTGTGGGAAACACCATATATTTT. Its translation is CASSTGAVGNTIYF.

CDR3: CASSSDTYGYTF. The CDR3 nucleotides are TGTGCCAGCAGCTCGGACACTTATGGCTACACCTTC. The chain carries TRBV7-9 and TRBJ1-2; a possible D gene is TRBD1 (5 bases). Between the trimmed V and J ends, which lost 4 bases and 5 bases, there was a span of 8 bases. Per the germline V gene, CDR1 is SEHNR and CDR2 is FQNEAQ (reference sequence). This CDR3 is built from 12 residues.

V usage is TRBV5-8 and J usage is TRBJ2-1; TRBD2 is a possible D gene (5 bases). Germline CDR1 SGHTS, CDR2 YDEGEE. The CDR3 spans 12 residues. The V end was cut by 3 bases, the J end by 7 bases, with 8 bases between. The CDR3 DNA follows: TGTGCCAGCAGCTGGTCGGGGAATGAGCAGTTCTTC. It codes for CASSWSGNEQFF.

The chain has TRBV21-1 and TRBJ1-4. TRBV21-1 is noted as a pseudogene. The CDR3 consists of 17 residues. The CDR3 loop is CASSKGGVFTLNEKLFF. The CDR3 coding sequence is TGTGCCAGCAGCAAAGGCGGGGTATTTACCCTTAATGAAAAACTGTTTTTT.

The CDR3 DNA follows: TGTGCCTGGAGTGTAGGGCCGAGCTCTCAGTATTTT. Amino acids: CAWSVGPSSQYF. The J gene is TRBJ2-3, the V gene TRBV30; D gene unclear. Trimming shortened V by 0 bases and J by 12 bases, and 13 bases separated the two germline ends. Per the germline V gene, CDR1 is GTSNPN and CDR2 is SVGIG (reference sequence). This CDR3 is 12 amino acids long.

The genes are TRBV28 and TRBJ1-1; no definite D call. Trimming removed 7 bases at V and 5 bases at J, with 8 bases between. Germline loops: CDR1 MDHEN, CDR2 SYDVKM. The CDR3 contains 11 residues. In nucleotides, the CDR3 is TGTGCCAGCACCCCCTTGACTGAAGCTTTCTTT. Its protein is CASTPLTEAFF.

The chain has TRBV30 and TRBJ2-1, with TRBD2 matching 8 bases. Trimming took 0 bases from V and 5 from J; bases not matched to a gene: 3. Germline V CDR1 and CDR2: GTSNPN, SVGIG (reference sequence). The CDR3 totals 14 residues. The CDR3 bases are TGTGCCTGGAGTGTACTGCGGGGGGACAATGAGCAGTTCTTC. It codes for CAWSVLRGDNEQFF.

The rearrangement uses TRBV10-1 and TRBJ2-7; no clear D. Germline V lookup: CDR1 WNHNN, CDR2 SYGVQD (reference sequence). The CDR3 consists of 16 residues. The CDR3 region is CALNTTEKTRLYEQYV. The CDR3 nucleotides read TGCGCTCTTAATACAACCGAAAAAACGAGGTTGTACGAGCAGTACGTC.

The genes are TRBV30 and TRBJ2-3, with 10 bases identical to TRBD2. This CDR3 comprises 18 residues. The J segment lost 5 bases and the V segment lost 0 bases, leaving 14 bases of the junction unmatched. From germline, CDR1 is GTSNPN and CDR2 SVGIG (reference sequence). CDR3 DNA sequence: TGTGCCTGGAGTGTACTCTATCAGCGGGGGGGCCTCAGAGATACGCAGTATTTT. Protein: CAWSVLYQRGGLRDTQYF.